The 19 T cell receptor beta chains in this list originate from one sample, sequenced in a study of identical twins. Each CDR3 protein is one row after TCRdb ran MiXCR on the 5' RACE reads. The data hold about 730,000 distinct CDR3 sequences, with 21% observed a single time. These data were likewise used in another study, on T cells expressing NK-cell markers.

Input material: PBMCs. The receptors originated from a young woman in good health.

In this sample, this clonotype turned up a few times. This chain connects TRBV29-1 to TRBJ1-5; no definite D call. The CDR3 totals 13 residues. V shed 0 bases and J shed 6 bases, with 9 bases lying between them. Per the germline V gene, CDR1 is SQVTM and CDR2 is ANQGSEA. This CDR3 is CSVEENWGQPQHF. The DNA of the CDR3 is TGCAGCGTTGAAGAAAACTGGGGTCAGCCCCAGCATTTT.

In this sample, this clonotype turned up a few times. This rearrangement joins TRBV27 to TRBJ2-1; D not certain. Germline V lookup: CDR1 MNHEY, CDR2 SMNVEV (reference sequence). The CDR3 is made up of 9 amino acids. Trimming stripped 8 bases from V and 9 bases from J, with 5 bases between. CDR3 coding DNA: TGTGCCAGCGGGTTTGAGCAGTTCTTC. Amino acid sequence: CASGFEQFF.

Only a few counts were recorded for this clonotype. The V gene is TRBV6-1, the J gene TRBJ2-5; 8 positions agree with TRBD1. Germline CDR1 is MNHNS and CDR2 is SASEGT. The J segment lost 5 bases and the V segment lost 6 bases, leaving 11 bases of the junction unmatched. There are 15 residues in the CDR3. Written as DNA, the CDR3 is TGTGCCAGCAGGCACCGGGACAGGCCGGGGGAGACCCAGTACTTC. It specifies CASRHRDRPGETQYF.

This rearrangement joins TRBV6-5 to TRBJ2-1, with 9 bases identical to TRBD2. The CDR3 spans 16 residues. Germline-derived CDR1 and CDR2 are MNHEY and SVGAGI. Trimming at V came to 0 bases and at J to 4 bases, leaving 4 bases not matched to a gene. The CDR3 nucleotides read TGTGCCAGCAGTTACTCAGGGACTAGCAGATACAATGAGCAGTTCTTC. This translates into CASSYSGTSRYNEQFF.

This chain uses TRBV29-1 with TRBJ1-1; 7 positions agree with TRBD1. The CDR3 runs 14 residues. With 1 base clipped from V and 11 bases from J, the junction kept 13 bases outside the gene matches. Germline-derived CDR1 and CDR2 are SQVTM and ANQGSEA. The CDR3 DNA follows: TGCAGCGTTGAAGCTGTAGAACTCAGGGGGAGCGCTTTCTTT. Its translation is CSVEAVELRGSAFF.

This clonotype was observed a handful of times. The V call is TRBV10-3, the J call TRBJ2-7, with 7 bases aligning to TRBD1. CDR3 length: 13 amino acids. Trimming removed 8 bases from V and 3 bases from J; junction bases left unmatched: 7. Germline-derived CDR1 and CDR2 are ENHRY and SYGVKD. The CDR3 spells CAIQQDRNYEQYF. Here the CDR3 DNA reads TGTGCCATCCAACAGGACAGGAACTACGAGCAGTACTTC.

This clonotype was observed a handful of times. The chain joins TRBV10-3 to TRBJ1-3; no clear D. The CDR3 totals 15 residues. CDR1 is ENHRY, CDR2 SYGVKD, per germline. Deletions cut 7 bases from V and 0 bases from J, with 13 bases between. CDR3 nucleotide sequence: TGTGCCATCACTCCGACGGTGCCCTCTGGAAACACCATATATTTT. It translates to CAITPTVPSGNTIYF.

This sequence joins TRBV12-3 or TRBV12-4 and TRBJ2-1, with a possible D match to TRBD2 (6 bases). The CDR3 is 17 amino acids. With 5 bases removed from V and 4 bases from J, the gap between germline ends came to 21 bases. DNA for the CDR3: TGTGCCAGCAGTCCGGGGGACTCACAAAACCTATACAATGAGCAGTTCTTC. Translated, it gives CASSPGDSQNLYNEQFF.

This clonotype showed up just a few times. The rearrangement uses TRBV3-1 and TRBJ2-5; TRBD2 matches at 12 bases. The length of the CDR3 is 18 residues. Germline CDR1 reads LGHDT; CDR2 reads YNNKEL (reference sequence). V dropped 4 bases and J dropped 0; count of bases not matched to a gene: 9. The CDR3 loop reads CASSRILTSGGYQETQYF. The DNA of the CDR3 is TGTGCCAGCAGCCGTATCCTTACTAGCGGGGGGTACCAAGAGACCCAGTACTTC.

The gene calls are TRBV25-1 and TRBJ1-5; 12 bases are shared with TRBD1. The CDR3 is 17 amino acids. Germline CDR1 reads MGHDK; CDR2 reads SYGVNS. The V gene end was trimmed by 10 bases and the J gene end by 2 bases; junction bases not matched to a gene: 12. CDR3 DNA: TGTGCCACTCGGGACAGGGGGCGATCTTGGCGCAATCAGCCCCAGCATTTT. This sequence encodes CATRDRGRSWRNQPQHF.

This clonotype came up a few times. J is TRBJ2-7 and V is TRBV29-1; D is ambiguous. This CDR3 is built from 14 residues. Deletions cut 5 bases from V and 7 bases from J, with 21 bases between. The germline V gene encodes CDR1 SQVTM and CDR2 ANQGSEA. CDR3 in amino acids: CSVLWGPSYVEQYF. As DNA, the CDR3 is TGCAGCGTTCTTTGGGGTCCATCCTACGTTGAGCAGTACTTC.

This clonotype was observed a few times. The chain uses TRBV5-1 and TRBJ2-7; tentatively, D is TRBD1 (6 bases). CDR3 length: 15 residues. Per the germline V gene, CDR1 is SGHRS and CDR2 is YFSETQ. Trimming removed 4 bases at V and 1 base at J, with 15 bases between. Here the CDR3 reads CASSQTGPASYEQYF. The CDR3 DNA reads as TGCGCCAGCAGCCAGACAGGACCAGCTTCCTACGAGCAGTACTTC.

This clonotype was detected only a few times. The chain's CDR3 is CASSFDRTSGQTYEQYF. As DNA, the CDR3 is TGTGCCAGCAGCTTCGACCGGACTAGCGGGCAAACCTACGAGCAGTACTTC. V gene TRBV7-6 combines with J gene TRBJ2-7; 11 bases fit TRBD2. CDR3 length: 17 residues. Germline V gene data show CDR1 as SGHVS and CDR2 as FNYEAQ. V lost 3 bases, J lost 2 bases, and 9 bases stayed unmatched.

This clonotype was seen a handful of times. V usage is TRBV15 and J usage is TRBJ2-7, with 10 bases identical to TRBD1. Looked up from germline, CDR1 is LNHNV and CDR2 is YYDKDF (reference sequence). J lost 2 bases, V lost 0 bases, and 16 bases had no gene match. The CDR3 has 20 residues. CDR3: CATSRDQRGQGILRPYEQYF. For the CDR3, the DNA is TGTGCCACCAGCAGAGATCAGAGGGGACAGGGGATTTTACGCCCCTACGAGCAGTACTTC.

This clonotype has only a few counts. The V and J genes are TRBV4-2 and TRBJ2-2; TRBD2 matches at 7 bases. V shed 3 bases and J 0 bases; nucleotides not matched to a gene: 4. The CDR3 totals 16 residues. Per germline, CDR1 LGHNA and CDR2 YNFKEQ. The CDR3 loop is CASSQTTSPNTGELFF. For the CDR3, the DNA is TGTGCCAGCAGCCAGACGACTAGCCCGAACACCGGGGAGCTGTTTTTT.

This clonotype was counted many times. The rearrangement links TRBV9 to TRBJ1-1; 10 bases are a match to TRBD1. Germline lookup yields CDR1 SGDLS and CDR2 YYNGEE. V shed 3 bases and J 4 bases; nucleotides not matched to a gene: 3. CDR3 size: 14 residues. CDR3: CASSGTGGVTEAFF. For the CDR3, the DNA is TGTGCCAGCAGCGGGACAGGGGGAGTCACTGAAGCTTTCTTT.

This clonotype appeared a few times. This chain links TRBV6-1 with TRBJ1-2; D ambiguous. The ends were cut back, 5 bases at V and 4 bases at J, with 14 bases in the middle. Germline values: CDR1 MNHNS, CDR2 SASEGT. The CDR3 loop spans 14 amino acids. The chain's CDR3 is CASSPLGRFYGYTF. The CDR3 DNA reads TGTGCCAGCAGTCCCCTTGGCAGGTTCTATGGCTACACCTTC.

The rearrangement joins TRBV20-1 to TRBJ2-7, with 8 bases that match TRBD1. The CDR3 totals 12 residues. With 7 bases clipped from V and 5 bases from J, the junction kept 7 bases outside the gene matches. Germline V gene lookup returns CDR1 DFQATT and CDR2 SNEGSKA (reference sequence). CDR3 nucleotides: TGCAGTGTCAACAGGGGGGTGGACGAGCAGTACTTC. Protein product: CSVNRGVDEQYF.

Only a few counts were recorded for this clonotype. The rearrangement links TRBV15 to TRBJ1-5; possibly TRBD1 for D (6 bases). The CDR3 length is 15 residues. Germline-derived CDR1 and CDR2 are LNHNV and YYDKDF (reference sequence). Trimming removed 6 bases at V and 0 bases at J, with 12 bases between. The CDR3 loop is CATRQDSYSNQPQHF. DNA of the CDR3: TGTGCCACCAGACAGGACAGTTATAGCAATCAGCCCCAGCATTTT. The full variable domain, completed using reference TRBV15 and TRBJ1-5, is DAMVIQNPRYQVTQFGKPVTLSCSQTLNHNVMYWYQQKSSQAPKLLFHYYDKDFNNEADTPDNFQSRRPNTSFCFLDIRSPGLGDTAMYLCATRQDSYSNQPQHFGDGTRLSIL.